This is a list of T cell receptor beta chains from one sample in a study of blood T cell repertoires in COVID-19. Assay used: immunoSEQ multiplex PCR; TCRdb lists only in-frame clones, some missing. The sample has around 250,000 clones; about 84% are singletons. The material sequenced was peripheral blood. The source is a woman at least 80 years old with COVID-19, enrolled during active disease. CDR3s include the opening cysteine and the closing phenylalanine or tryptophan. The D gene is left open where the match is weak. Clone sizes are given selectively: once, few, many, or a class where the clone is expanded.

abundance: NA; d_gene: TRBD1; j_gene: TRBJ2-1; v_gene: TRBV7-6; CDR3aa: CASSHGQGTYNEQFF; CDR3nt: TGTGCCAGCAGCCACGGACAGGGTACCTACAATGAGCAGTTCTTC
abundance: NA; d_gene: NA; j_gene: TRBJ2-3; v_gene: TRBV19; CDR3aa: CASTDRPLTDTQYF; CDR3nt: TGTGCCAGTACCGACAGGCCCCTCACAGATACGCAGTATTTT
abundance: once; d_gene: NA; j_gene: TRBJ1-1; v_gene: TRBV5-4; CDR3aa: CASKGVNTEAFF; CDR3nt: TGTGCCAGCAAGGGAGTTAACACTGAAGCTTTCTTT
abundance: few; d_gene: TRBD1; j_gene: TRBJ2-1; v_gene: TRBV11-2; CDR3aa: CASSPWTGEAYNEQFF; CDR3nt: TGTGCCAGCAGCCCCTGGACAGGGGAGGCCTACAATGAGCAGTTCTTC
abundance: NA; d_gene: NA; j_gene: TRBJ2-3; v_gene: TRBV7-9; CDR3aa: CASSQRGSGDTQYF; CDR3nt: TGTGCCAGCAGTCAACGAGGTAGTGGAGATACGCAGTATTTT
abundance: NA; d_gene: TRBD1; j_gene: TRBJ2-1; v_gene: TRBV7-9; CDR3aa: CASSLRQGSVDEQFF; CDR3nt: TGTGCCAGCAGCCTCCGACAGGGATCGGTTGATGAGCAGTTCTTC
abundance: NA; d_gene: TRBD1; j_gene: TRBJ1-1; v_gene: TRBV5-4; CDR3aa: CASSLEGTVAEAFF; CDR3nt: TGTGCCAGCAGCTTGGAGGGGACAGTCGCTGAAGCTTTCTTT
abundance: NA; d_gene: NA; j_gene: TRBJ2-7; v_gene: TRBV28; CDR3aa: CASSLHRVVGQYF; CDR3nt: TGTGCCAGCAGTTTACACAGGGTGGTTGGGCAGTACTTC
abundance: few; d_gene: NA; j_gene: TRBJ1-1; v_gene: TRBV29-1; CDR3aa: CSVDSRGTREAFF; CDR3nt: TGCAGCGTTGACAGCAGGGGAACCCGTGAAGCTTTCTTT
abundance: NA; d_gene: NA; j_gene: TRBJ2-7; v_gene: TRBV12-3/TRBV12-4; CDR3aa: CASSNVRGGRYF; CDR3nt: TGTGCCAGCAGTAACGTAAGAGGGGGACGGTACTTC
abundance: NA; d_gene: TRBD2; j_gene: TRBJ2-1; v_gene: TRBV7-2; CDR3aa: CASSTGLAGGDNEQFF; CDR3nt: TGTGCCAGCAGCACCGGACTAGCGGGGGGGGACAATGAGCAGTTCTTC
abundance: NA; d_gene: TRBD1; j_gene: TRBJ2-5; v_gene: TRBV7-7; CDR3aa: CASSSGQAKETQYF; CDR3nt: TGTGCCAGCAGCTCGGGACAGGCAAAAGAGACCCAGTACTTC
abundance: once; d_gene: NA; j_gene: TRBJ2-1; v_gene: TRBV2; CDR3aa: CASSRDLNNEQFF; CDR3nt: TGTGCCAGCAGCCGGGACTTAAACAATGAGCAGTTCTTC
abundance: NA; d_gene: NA; j_gene: TRBJ2-1; v_gene: TRBV29-1; CDR3aa: CSVLGTPYSEQFF; CDR3nt: TGCAGCGTCCTCGGGACACCATATAGCGAGCAGTTCTTC
abundance: NA; d_gene: NA; j_gene: TRBJ1-1; v_gene: TRBV7-9; CDR3aa: CASKRTLNTEAFF; CDR3nt: TGTGCCAGCAAAAGGACATTGAACACTGAAGCTTTCTTT
abundance: once; d_gene: NA; j_gene: TRBJ1-6; v_gene: TRBV7-9; CDR3aa: CASSQGYNSPLHF; CDR3nt: TGTGCCAGCAGTCAGGGGTACAATTCACCCCTCCACTTT
abundance: NA; d_gene: TRBD1; j_gene: TRBJ2-5; v_gene: TRBV28; CDR3aa: CASSDSPGLGTGEETQYF; CDR3nt: TGTGCCAGCAGTGACTCCCCTGGGCTCGGGACAGGGGAAGAGACCCAGTACTTC
abundance: NA; d_gene: TRBD1; j_gene: TRBJ1-2; v_gene: TRBV29-1; CDR3aa: CSATPTGINYGYTF; CDR3nt: TGCAGCGCCACTCCGACAGGGATTAACTATGGCTACACCTTC
abundance: NA; d_gene: NA; j_gene: TRBJ2-5; v_gene: TRBV3-1/TRBV3-2; CDR3aa: CASSHGHETQYF; CDR3nt: TGTGCCAGCAGCCACGGACACGAGACCCAGTACTTC
abundance: NA; d_gene: NA; j_gene: TRBJ2-1; v_gene: TRBV20-1; CDR3aa: CSELSRDEQFF; CDR3nt: TGCAGTGAGCTCTCGAGGGATGAGCAGTTCTTC
abundance: NA; d_gene: NA; j_gene: TRBJ1-1; v_gene: TRBV5-1; CDR3aa: CASSLSTDSTEAFF; CDR3nt: TGCGCCAGCAGCCTCAGCACAGATAGCACTGAAGCTTTCTTT
abundance: once; d_gene: TRBD1; j_gene: TRBJ2-7; v_gene: TRBV5-1; CDR3aa: CASSPEGTGSPYEQYF; CDR3nt: TGCGCCAGCAGCCCGGAAGGGACAGGGAGTCCCTACGAGCAGTACTTC